The clone carrying this T cell receptor (beta chain) was recorded only once. Its specificity is not known. Time point: cycle 4 day 1 (C4D1), after five to seven weeks of nivolumab. All patients experienced relapse after autologous stem cell transplantation, and brentuximab vedotin exposure was variable. Germline CDR1 reads SGHDT; CDR2 reads YYEEEE. This CDR3 is 14 amino acids long. Trimming removed 0 bases from V and 5 bases from J, with 11 bases in between. The protocol was immunoSEQ multiplex PCR, while the TCRdb copy is restricted to in-frame clones and leaves out a portion. This sample has over 80,000 clones, with roughly 73% found just once. This sample was included in a study of PD-1 blockade in classical Hodgkin lymphoma. Study findings and constraints: Lower baseline TCR diversity marked trial partial responders and progressors.

The rearrangement uses TRBV5-6 and TRBJ2-5, with D hard to call. The sample here was peripheral blood mononuclear cells (PBMCs), taken before the fourth cycle of nivolumab. The clonotype was recovered from a human donor with classical Hodgkin lymphoma. The CDR3 DNA follows: TGTGCCAGCAGCTTGGGGGCAGGCTACGAGACCCAGTACTTC. This codes for CASSLGAGYETQYF.